The clone carrying this T cell receptor (beta chain) was counted ten times or more. The data were obtained in a study of T cells of healthy individuals. CDR1 and CDR2 from the germline V gene are SGHTA and FQGTGA. CDR3 length equals 13 residues. The V end lost 5 bases, the J end lost 5 bases, and 12 bases lay between the germline ends. TCRdb re-called the 5' RACE reads with MiXCR, one entry per CDR3 protein. The data show 53,000 or so distinct CDR3 sequences, approximately 14% seen once. This clonotype was obtained from a human donor in good health. This chain links TRBV7-3 with TRBJ1-2, with a tentative D call TRBD1 (5 bases). The CDR3 DNA sequence: TGTGCCAGCAGCCCTGGACAAGGGTATGGCTACACCTTC. As protein: CASSPGQGYGYTF.